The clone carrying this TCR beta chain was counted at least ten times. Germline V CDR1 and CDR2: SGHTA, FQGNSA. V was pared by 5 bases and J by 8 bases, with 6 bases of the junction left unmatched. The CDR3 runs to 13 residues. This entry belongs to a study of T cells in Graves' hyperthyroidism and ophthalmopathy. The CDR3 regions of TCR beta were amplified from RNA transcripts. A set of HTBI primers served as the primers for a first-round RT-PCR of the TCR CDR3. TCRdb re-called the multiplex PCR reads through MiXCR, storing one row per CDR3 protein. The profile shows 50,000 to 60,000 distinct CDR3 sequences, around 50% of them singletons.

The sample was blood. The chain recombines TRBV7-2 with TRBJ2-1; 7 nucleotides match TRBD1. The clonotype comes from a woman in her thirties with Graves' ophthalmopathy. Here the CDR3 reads CASSTTGVDEQFF. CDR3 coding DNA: TGTGCCAGCAGCACTACAGGGGTCGATGAGCAGTTCTTC.